What follows are 8 T cell receptor beta chains derived from one specimen sequenced in a study of blood T cell repertoires in COVID-19. Method: immunoSEQ multiplex PCR; TCRdb's copy keeps in-frame clones and lacks some. This sample has around 180,000 clones, with more than 70% found just once. Input material: peripheral blood. These TCRs come from a human donor in a cohort sampled during active COVID-19.

This clone was recorded once. This rearrangement joins TRBV27 to TRBJ1-4; 7 nucleotides align to TRBD1. The V gene end was trimmed by 5 bases and the J gene end by 10 bases; junction bases not matched to a gene: 16. The CDR3 extends over 16 amino acids. The germline gives CDR1 MNHEY, CDR2 SMNVEV (reference sequence). This CDR3 reads CASSHTRDREIVKLFF. DNA of the CDR3: TGTGCCAGCAGTCACACCCGAGACAGGGAAATCGTAAAACTGTTTTTT. Combining the CDR3 with reference TRBV27 and TRBJ1-4 gives the whole variable domain EAQVTQNPRYLITVTGKKLTVTCSQNMNHEYMSWYRQDPGLGLRQIYYSMNVEVTDKGDVPEGYKVSRKEKRNFPLILESPSPNQTSLYFCASSHTRDREIVKLFFGSGTQLSVL.

This chain connects TRBV30 to TRBJ2-7; 16 bases agree with TRBD2. J gave up 5 bases and V 1 base, and 5 bases lay outside the gene matches. Looked up from germline, CDR1 is GTSNPN and CDR2 is SVGIG (reference sequence). This CDR3 has 16 residues. CDR3 amino acids: CAWSEGLAGGADEQYF. Here the CDR3 DNA reads TGTGCCTGGAGTGAGGGACTAGCGGGGGGGGCGGACGAGCAGTACTTC.

This chain connects TRBV19 to TRBJ2-7, with D maybe TRBD1 (5 bases). The V end was cut by 3 bases, the J end by 2 bases, with 14 bases between. Germline CDR1 LNHDA, CDR2 SQIVND (reference sequence). The CDR3 is 15 amino acids. The CDR3 nucleotides read TGTGCCAGTAGTATCGCGAAGGGGCCGACCTACGAGCAGTACTTC. Its protein is CASSIAKGPTYEQYF. Drawing the rest from reference TRBV19 and TRBJ2-7, the complete variable domain is DGGITQSPKYLFRKEGQNVTLSCEQNLNHDAMYWYRQDPGQGLRLIYYSQIVNDFQKGDIAEGYSVSREKKESFPLTVTSAQKNPTAFYLCASSIAKGPTYEQYFGPGTRLTVT.

The chain employs TRBV5-1 and TRBJ2-3; no clear D gene. Germline lookup yields CDR1 SGHRS and CDR2 YFSETQ. This CDR3 is 13 amino acids long. The V end was cut by 5 bases, the J end by 5 bases, with 12 bases between. This CDR3 reads CASRPDTRDTQYF. CDR3 DNA: TGCGCCAGCAGGCCTGACACAAGAGATACGCAGTATTTT.

This clone appeared a few times. The J gene is TRBJ2-3, the V gene TRBV28, with TRBD1 identical over 7 bases. The CDR3 covers 15 residues. Trimming removed 6 bases from V and 3 bases from J; junction bases left unmatched: 9. From germline, CDR1 is MDHEN and CDR2 SYDVKM. The CDR3 spells CASSLDRLGTDTQYF. As DNA, the CDR3 is TGTGCCAGCAGCCTGGACAGGTTGGGAACAGATACGCAGTATTTT.

CDR3 loop: CASSTIGRADTQYF. The CDR3 DNA reads as TGTGCCAGCAGTACAATAGGCAGGGCAGATACGCAGTATTTT. The chain recombines TRBV27 with TRBJ2-3, with a tentative D call TRBD1 (5 bases). V was pared by 5 bases and J by 4 bases, with 13 bases between. The CDR3 is made up of 14 amino acids. Germline CDR1 MNHEY, CDR2 SMNVEV (reference sequence).

This rearrangement joins TRBV5-1 to TRBJ2-2; D might be TRBD1 (6 bases). The germline V and J ends were trimmed by 3 bases and 3 bases, with 12 bases remaining between them. This CDR3 region has 15 residues. Germline CDR1 is SGHRS and CDR2 is YFSETQ. The CDR3 nucleotides read TGCGCCAGCAGCTCCCAGGGGTCGGACACCGGGGAGCTGTTTTTT. Translating it yields CASSSQGSDTGELFF. Full variable domain (missing parts from reference TRBV5-1 and TRBJ2-2): KAGVTQTPRYLIKTRGQQVTLSCSPISGHRSVSWYQQTPGQGLQFLFEYFSETQRNKGNFPGRFSGRQFSNSRSEMNVSTLELGDSALYLCASSSQGSDTGELFFGEGSRLTVL.

J is TRBJ1-2 and V is TRBV5-4; D not resolved. The CDR3 covers 11 residues. Germline-derived CDR1 and CDR2 are SGHNT and YYREEE (reference sequence). V was clipped by 7 bases and J by 5 bases, with 9 bases between them. The DNA for the CDR3 is TGTGCCAGCCTTCCGAGGTATGGCTACACCTTC. This codes for CASLPRYGYTF.